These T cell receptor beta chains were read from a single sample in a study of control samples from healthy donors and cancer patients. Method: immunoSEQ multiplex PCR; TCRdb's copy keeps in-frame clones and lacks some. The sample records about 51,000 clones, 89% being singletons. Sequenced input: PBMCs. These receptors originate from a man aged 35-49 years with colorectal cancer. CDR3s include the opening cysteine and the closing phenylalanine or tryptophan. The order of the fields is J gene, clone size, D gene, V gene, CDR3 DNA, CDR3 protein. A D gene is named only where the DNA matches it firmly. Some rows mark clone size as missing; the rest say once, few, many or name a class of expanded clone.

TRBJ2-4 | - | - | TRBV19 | TGTGCCAGTAGTGAGGAAAACAGACCTCTAGCCAAAAACATTCAGTACTTC | CASSEENRPLAKNIQYF
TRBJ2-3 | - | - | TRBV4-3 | TGCGCCAGCAGCCAGCTAGCTGACACAGATACGCAGTATTTT | CASSQLADTDTQYF
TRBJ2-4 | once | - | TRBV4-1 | TGCGCCAGCAGCCAAGTTGTTAGCGGCGACGTGGACATTCAGTACTTC | CASSQVVSGDVDIQYF
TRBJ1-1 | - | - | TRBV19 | TGTGCCAGTAGTATCCGGGGGGGTGAAGCTTTCTTT | CASSIRGGEAFF
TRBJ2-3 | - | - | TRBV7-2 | TGTGCCAGCAGCTTGGGGACTCGGACAGATACGCAGTATTTT | CASSLGTRTDTQYF
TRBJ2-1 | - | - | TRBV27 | TGTGCCAGCAGCCCCCCGGGACTCCTTAATGAGCAGTTCTTC | CASSPPGLLNEQFF
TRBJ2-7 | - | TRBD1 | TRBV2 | TGTGCCAGCAGTGAAGGATGGGGACAGGGGCCCCACGAGCAGTACTTC | CASSEGWGQGPHEQYF
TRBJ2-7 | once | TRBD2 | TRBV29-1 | TGCAGCGTTGGGGGACTAGCGGGAGGTCCCTACGAGCAGTACTTC | CSVGGLAGGPYEQYF
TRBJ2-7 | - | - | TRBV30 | TGTGCCTGGGGTTCCGCAGGGGCCTACGAGCAGTACTTC | CAWGSAGAYEQYF
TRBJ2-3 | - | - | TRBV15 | TGTGCCACCAGCGAGCGCCAACTCACAGATACGCAGTATTTT | CATSERQLTDTQYF
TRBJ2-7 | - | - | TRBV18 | TGTGCCAGCTCACCACCGTACGGGCCAAGCAGCGAGCAGTACTTC | CASSPPYGPSSEQYF
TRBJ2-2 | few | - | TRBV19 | TGTGCCAGTGGGTTCGTCACCTGGACAGAATCCACCGGGGAGCTGTTTTTT | CASGFVTWTESTGELFF
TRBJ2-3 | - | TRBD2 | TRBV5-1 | TGCGCCAGCAGCTACAGCGGGGGACCCACAGATACGCAGTATTTT | CASSYSGGPTDTQYF
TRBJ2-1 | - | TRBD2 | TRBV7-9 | TGTGCCAGCAGCCTAGGGGGAGGGCTAGCGGGAGGAAGGGAGCAGTTCTTC | CASSLGGGLAGGREQFF
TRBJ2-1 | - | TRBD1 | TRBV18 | TGTGCCAGCTCACGGACAGGGTTCAATGAGCAGTTCTTC | CASSRTGFNEQFF
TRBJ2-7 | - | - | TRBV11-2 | TGTGCCAGCAGCTTACAGGGGACCGGGGAGCAGTACTTC | CASSLQGTGEQYF
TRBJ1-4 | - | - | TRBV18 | TGTGCCAGCTCACTGGGACGTACAACTAATGAAAAACTGTTTTTT | CASSLGRTTNEKLFF
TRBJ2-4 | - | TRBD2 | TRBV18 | TGTGCCAGCTCACGCAACCGAACCCTAGCGGGAGGGCCCGAAAACATTCAGTACTTC | CASSRNRTLAGGPENIQYF
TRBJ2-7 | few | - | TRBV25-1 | TGTGCCAGCAGTGAAATCCCGTACGAGCAGTACTTC | CASSEIPYEQYF
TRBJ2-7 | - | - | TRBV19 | TGTGCCAGTAGTAGTCAGCCTTCCTACGAGCAGTACTTC | CASSSQPSYEQYF
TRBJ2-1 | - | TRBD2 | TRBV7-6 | TGTGCCAGCAGCTCCCGACTAGCGGAGACCTACAATGAGCAGTTCTTC | CASSSRLAETYNEQFF
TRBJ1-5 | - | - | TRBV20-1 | TGCAGTGCTAGTGGCCAGGGGAACAATCAGCCCCAGCATTTT | CSASGQGNNQPQHF
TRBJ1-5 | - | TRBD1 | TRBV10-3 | TGTGCCATCAGTAGGGGACAGGATAGCAATCAGCCCCAGCATTTT | CAISRGQDSNQPQHF
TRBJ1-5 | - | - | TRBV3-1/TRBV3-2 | TGTGCCAGCAGCCAAGACCAAGCTCAGCCCCAGCATTTT | CASSQDQAQPQHF
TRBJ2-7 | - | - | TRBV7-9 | TGTGCCAGCAGCTTAGACGGATCGTCCTACGAGCAGTACTTC | CASSLDGSSYEQYF
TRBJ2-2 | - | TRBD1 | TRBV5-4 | TGTGCCAGCAGCCCGTGGACAGGGGCCCGATCCGGGGAGCTGTTTTTT | CASSPWTGARSGELFF
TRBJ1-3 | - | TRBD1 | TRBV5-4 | TGTGCCAGCAGCTCGGGGACAGGGGGGGGAAACACCATATATTTT | CASSSGTGGGNTIYF
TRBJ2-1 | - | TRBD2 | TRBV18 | TGTGCCAGCTCGGGTGCGGGACTAGCGGGAGACGATGAGCAGTTCTTC | CASSGAGLAGDDEQFF
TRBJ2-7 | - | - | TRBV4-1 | TGCGCCAGCGCACGGGGGCCCGCCGACGAGCAGTACTTC | CASARGPADEQYF
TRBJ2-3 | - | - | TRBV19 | TGTGCCAGTAGTATGGACAGTTACTACCTCACACGCACAGATACGCAGTATTTT | CASSMDSYYLTRTDTQYF
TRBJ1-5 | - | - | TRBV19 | TGTGCCAGTGCGGACACGGCTGGGCCCCAGCATTTT | CASADTAGPQHF
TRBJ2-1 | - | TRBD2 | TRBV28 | TGTGCCAGCAGTTTTCCCTCCCTAGCGGGGCCCTACAATGAGCAGTTCTTC | CASSFPSLAGPYNEQFF
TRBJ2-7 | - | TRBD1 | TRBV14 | TGTGCCAGCAGCCAAGAGTCTTGGACAGGGTCTTACGAGCAGTACTTC | CASSQESWTGSYEQYF
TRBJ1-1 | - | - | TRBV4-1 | TGCGCCAGCAGCCACCTAGACACTGAAGCTTTCTTT | CASSHLDTEAFF
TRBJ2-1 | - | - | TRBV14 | TGTGCCAGCAGCCAAGTTCGGGGACCTAGCTCCTACAATGAGCAGTTCTTC | CASSQVRGPSSYNEQFF
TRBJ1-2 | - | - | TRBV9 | TGTGCCAGCAGCACGAGGACGACGAACTATGGCTACACCTTC | CASSTRTTNYGYTF
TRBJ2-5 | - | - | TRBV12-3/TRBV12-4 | TGTGCCAGCAGTTCCCGGGCAGAAGAGACCCAGTACTTC | CASSSRAEETQYF
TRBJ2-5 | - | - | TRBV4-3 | TGCGCCAGCAGCCAAGGATCTGGGAGCAAGGAGACCCAGTACTTC | CASSQGSGSKETQYF
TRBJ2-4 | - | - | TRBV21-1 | TGTGCCAGCGGACTTATTGCCGGGACTAGCGGGAGGGAACAAAACATTCAGTACTTC | CASGLIAGTSGREQNIQYF
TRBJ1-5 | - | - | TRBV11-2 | TGTGCCAGCAGCTTAGATCGCAATCAGCCCCAGCATTTT | CASSLDRNQPQHF
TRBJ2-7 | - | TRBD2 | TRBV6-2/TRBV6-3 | TGTACCAGCAGTTACTCGACTAGCGCCTACGAGCAGTACTTC | CTSSYSTSAYEQYF
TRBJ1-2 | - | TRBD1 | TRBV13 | TGTGCCAGCAGCCTACAGGGGGGCTATGGCTACACCTTC | CASSLQGGYGYTF
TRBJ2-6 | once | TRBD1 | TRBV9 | TGTGCCAGCAGCGAACGGACAGGGGGCGACTCTGGGGCCAACGTCCTGACTTTC | CASSERTGGDSGANVLTF
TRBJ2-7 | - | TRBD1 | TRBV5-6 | TGTGCCAGCAGTCAACCCGGGACAGACCTCTACGAGCAGTACTTC | CASSQPGTDLYEQYF
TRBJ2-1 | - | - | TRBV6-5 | TGTGCCAGCAGTTTCGAAGGGGAACATTCTTGGGAGCAGTTCTTC | CASSFEGEHSWEQFF
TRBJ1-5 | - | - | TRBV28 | TGTGCCAGCACCCGAGGGAAGCCCCAGCATTTT | CASTRGKPQHF
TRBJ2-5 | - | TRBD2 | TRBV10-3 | TGTGCCATCAGTGATGGCGGGAGCGTCGTAGAGACCCAGTACTTC | CAISDGGSVVETQYF
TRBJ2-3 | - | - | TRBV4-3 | TGCGCCAGCAGCCAAGATCCCGGGGCTAGCACAGATACGCAGTATTTT | CASSQDPGASTDTQYF
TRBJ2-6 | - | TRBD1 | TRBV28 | TGTGCCAGCAGGACACCGGGACAGGGGGCTGTTGGGGCCAACGTCCTGACTTTC | CASRTPGQGAVGANVLTF